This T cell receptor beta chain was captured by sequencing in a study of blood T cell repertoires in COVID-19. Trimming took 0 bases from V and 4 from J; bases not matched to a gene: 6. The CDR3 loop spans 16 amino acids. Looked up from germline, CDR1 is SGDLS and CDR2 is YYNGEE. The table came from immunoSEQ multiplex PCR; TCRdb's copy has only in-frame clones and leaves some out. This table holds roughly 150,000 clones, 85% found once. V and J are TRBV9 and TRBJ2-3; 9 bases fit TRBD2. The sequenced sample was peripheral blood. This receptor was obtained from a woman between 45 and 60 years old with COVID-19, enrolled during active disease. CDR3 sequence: CASSVVGGGAPDTQYF. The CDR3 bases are TGTGCCAGCAGCGTAGTAGGCGGGGGGGCTCCAGATACGCAGTATTTT. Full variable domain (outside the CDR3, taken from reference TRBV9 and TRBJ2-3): DSGVTQTPKHLITATGQRVTLRCSPRSGDLSVYWYQQSLDQGLQFLIQYYNGEERAKGNILERFSAQQFPDLHSELNLSSLELGDSALYFCASSVVGGGAPDTQYFGPGTRLTVL.